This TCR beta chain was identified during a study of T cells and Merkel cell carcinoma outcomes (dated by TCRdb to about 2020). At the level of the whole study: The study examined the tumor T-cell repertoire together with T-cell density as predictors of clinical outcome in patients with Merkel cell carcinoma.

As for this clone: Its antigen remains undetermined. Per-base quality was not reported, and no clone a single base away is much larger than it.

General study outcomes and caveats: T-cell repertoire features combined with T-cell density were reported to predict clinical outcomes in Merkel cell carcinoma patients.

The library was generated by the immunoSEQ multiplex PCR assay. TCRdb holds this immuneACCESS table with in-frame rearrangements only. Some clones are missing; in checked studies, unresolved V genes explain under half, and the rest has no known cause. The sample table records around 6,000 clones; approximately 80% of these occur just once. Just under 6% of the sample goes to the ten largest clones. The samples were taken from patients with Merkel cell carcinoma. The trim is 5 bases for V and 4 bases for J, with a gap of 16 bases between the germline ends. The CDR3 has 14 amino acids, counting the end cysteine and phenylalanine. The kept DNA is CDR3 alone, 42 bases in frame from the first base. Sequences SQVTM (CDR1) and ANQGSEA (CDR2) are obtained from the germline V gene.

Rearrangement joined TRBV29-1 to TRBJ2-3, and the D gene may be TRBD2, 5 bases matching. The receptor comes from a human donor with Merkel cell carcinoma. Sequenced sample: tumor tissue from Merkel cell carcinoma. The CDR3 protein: CSVLRGSYADTQYF. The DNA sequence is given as TGCAGCGTTCTGAGAGGGAGTTACGCAGATACGCAGTATTTT.